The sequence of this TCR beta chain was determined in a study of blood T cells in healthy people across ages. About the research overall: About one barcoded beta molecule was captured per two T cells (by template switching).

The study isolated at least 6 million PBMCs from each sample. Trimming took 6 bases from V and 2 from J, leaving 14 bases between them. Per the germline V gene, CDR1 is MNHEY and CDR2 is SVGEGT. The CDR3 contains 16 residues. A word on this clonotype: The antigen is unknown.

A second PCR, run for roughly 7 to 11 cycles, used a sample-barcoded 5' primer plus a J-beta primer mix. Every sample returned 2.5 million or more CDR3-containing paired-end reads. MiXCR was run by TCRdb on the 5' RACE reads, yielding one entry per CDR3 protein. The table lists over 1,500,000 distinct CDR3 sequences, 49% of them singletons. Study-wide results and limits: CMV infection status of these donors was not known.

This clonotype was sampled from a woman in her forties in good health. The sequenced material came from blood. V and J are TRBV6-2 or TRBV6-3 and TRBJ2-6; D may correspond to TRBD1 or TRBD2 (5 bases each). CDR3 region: CASSSLGVPGANVLTF. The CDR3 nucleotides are TGTGCCAGCAGCTCCCTGGGGGTACCTGGGGCCAACGTCCTGACTTTC.